The rows below give T cell receptor beta chains drawn from one sample of a study of response to subunit inactivated influenza vaccine. TCRdb analysed the RT-PCR reads with MiXCR anew, one entry per CDR3 protein. The sample lists about 190,000 distinct CDR3 sequences; 13% to 15% were seen once. This sample comprised CD8+ T cells sorted from PBMCs, obtained around 5 days after vaccination. The source is a man over 45 who received an inactivated influenza vaccine. The CDR3 runs from the conserved cysteine through the conserved F or W. Each record gives: V gene, clone size, J gene, D gene, CDR3 DNA, CDR3 protein. The D gene is left open where the match is weak. Clone size is given for some rows only: seen once, a few or many times, or a class if the clone is expanded.

v_gene: TRBV25-1; abundance: few; j_gene: TRBJ2-5; d_gene: .; CDR3nt: TGTGCCAGCAGTGAATATAGGACAGCCCAAGAGACCCAGTACTTC; CDR3aa: CASSEYRTAQETQYF
v_gene: TRBV30; abundance: few; j_gene: TRBJ2-2; d_gene: .; CDR3nt: TGTGCCTGGAGTGCCGGGACATCTCTTACCGGGGAGCTGTTTTTT; CDR3aa: CAWSAGTSLTGELFF
v_gene: TRBV28; abundance: .; j_gene: TRBJ2-7; d_gene: TRBD1; CDR3nt: TGTGCCAGCAGTTTATGGGGGACAGGCAACTACGAGCAGTACTTC; CDR3aa: CASSLWGTGNYEQYF
v_gene: TRBV21-1; abundance: .; j_gene: TRBJ2-5; d_gene: .; CDR3nt: TGTGCCAGCAGTTCGGCGCAGGGGGAGACCCAGTACTTC; CDR3aa: CASSSAQGETQYF
v_gene: TRBV27; abundance: few; j_gene: TRBJ2-3; d_gene: TRBD2; CDR3nt: TGTGCCAGCAGACGTCTTGTCCTACTAGCGGGCGTTAGCACAGATACGCAGTATTTT; CDR3aa: CASRRLVLLAGVSTDTQYF
v_gene: TRBV28; abundance: .; j_gene: TRBJ2-7; d_gene: .; CDR3nt: TGTGCCAGCAGTTTGCAAGACAGGAGCTCCTACGAGCAGTACTTC; CDR3aa: CASSLQDRSSYEQYF
v_gene: TRBV28; abundance: few; j_gene: TRBJ2-2; d_gene: .; CDR3nt: TGTGCCAGCAGGGTATACGGAAAGCTCACCGGGGAGCTGTTTTTT; CDR3aa: CASRVYGKLTGELFF
v_gene: TRBV18; abundance: few; j_gene: TRBJ2-7; d_gene: .; CDR3nt: TGTGCCAGCTCACCCGACAGAGACTACGAGCAGTACTTC; CDR3aa: CASSPDRDYEQYF
v_gene: TRBV13; abundance: .; j_gene: TRBJ2-2; d_gene: TRBD1; CDR3nt: TGTGCCAGCAGCCCCGAGACAGGGTTGAACACCGGGGAGCTGTTTTTT; CDR3aa: CASSPETGLNTGELFF
v_gene: TRBV7-9; abundance: .; j_gene: TRBJ2-5; d_gene: TRBD2; CDR3nt: TGTGCCAGCAGCGCCTCAGCGGGAAGCCTACAAGAGACCCAGTACTTC; CDR3aa: CASSASAGSLQETQYF
v_gene: TRBV9; abundance: few; j_gene: TRBJ2-5; d_gene: .; CDR3nt: TGTGCCAGCAGCGTAGAGGACCAATACCAAGAGACCCAGTACTTC; CDR3aa: CASSVEDQYQETQYF
v_gene: TRBV6-2/TRBV6-3; abundance: .; j_gene: TRBJ2-7; d_gene: .; CDR3nt: TGTGCCAGCAGCTTCCGGGACCGTTCCTACGAGCAGTACTTC; CDR3aa: CASSFRDRSYEQYF
v_gene: TRBV20-1; abundance: .; j_gene: TRBJ2-7; d_gene: TRBD1; CDR3nt: TGCAGTGCTCGCACCGGGACAGGGCCCGAGCAGTACTTC; CDR3aa: CSARTGTGPEQYF
v_gene: TRBV3-1; abundance: .; j_gene: TRBJ2-7; d_gene: TRBD2; CDR3nt: TGTGCCAGCGGTCGAGCGGGAGTAATAAGCGAGCAGTACTTC; CDR3aa: CASGRAGVISEQYF
v_gene: TRBV4-3; abundance: many; j_gene: TRBJ1-6; d_gene: .; CDR3nt: TGCGCCAGCAGCCAAGGGGTGGCAGGGGACGGTTCACCCCTCCACTTT; CDR3aa: CASSQGVAGDGSPLHF
v_gene: TRBV2; abundance: many; j_gene: TRBJ2-1; d_gene: .; CDR3nt: TGTGCCAGCAATATCGGCCCCTACAATGAGCAGTTCTTC; CDR3aa: CASNIGPYNEQFF
v_gene: TRBV5-6; abundance: .; j_gene: TRBJ2-1; d_gene: TRBD1; CDR3nt: TGTGCCAGCAGCGTCCCGGGACAGCGATTGGGTGAGCAGTTCTTC; CDR3aa: CASSVPGQRLGEQFF
v_gene: TRBV4-3; abundance: few; j_gene: TRBJ2-3; d_gene: TRBD2; CDR3nt: TGCGCCAGCAGCCAAGGGGTGGTTAGTCAGGCGGGGGTCACAGATACGCAGTATTTT; CDR3aa: CASSQGVVSQAGVTDTQYF
v_gene: TRBV6-1; abundance: .; j_gene: TRBJ2-7; d_gene: .; CDR3nt: TGTGCCAGCAGTCCCTATGGGGGGGGACAGGAGCAGTACTTC; CDR3aa: CASSPYGGGQEQYF
v_gene: TRBV27; abundance: .; j_gene: TRBJ1-6; d_gene: .; CDR3nt: TGTGCCAGCAGTTTATTTGGGGCAGTGAAGAATTCACCCCTCCACTTT; CDR3aa: CASSLFGAVKNSPLHF
v_gene: TRBV7-9; abundance: few; j_gene: TRBJ2-5; d_gene: .; CDR3nt: TGTGCCAGCAGCTACACGCAGCCCTTACAAGAGACCCAGTACTTC; CDR3aa: CASSYTQPLQETQYF
v_gene: TRBV20-1; abundance: few; j_gene: TRBJ2-7; d_gene: .; CDR3nt: TGCAGTGCTAGAGATTTTCGAACAGGGGGGGACTACGAGCAGTACTTC; CDR3aa: CSARDFRTGGDYEQYF
v_gene: TRBV4-1; abundance: .; j_gene: TRBJ2-5; d_gene: TRBD1; CDR3nt: TGCGCCAGCAGCCAAGTTCGGACAGGCCCTGAGACCCAGTACTTC; CDR3aa: CASSQVRTGPETQYF
v_gene: TRBV5-4; abundance: .; j_gene: TRBJ2-7; d_gene: TRBD2; CDR3nt: TGTGCCAGCAGTTGGGGACTAGCGGGAGGTTACGAGCAGTACTTC; CDR3aa: CASSWGLAGGYEQYF
v_gene: TRBV3-1; abundance: few; j_gene: TRBJ2-7; d_gene: .; CDR3nt: TGTGCCAGCAGCCAAGAGTGGGGGGGCACCTACGAGCAGTACTTC; CDR3aa: CASSQEWGGTYEQYF
v_gene: TRBV2; abundance: many; j_gene: TRBJ1-6; d_gene: TRBD1; CDR3nt: TGTGCCAGCAGTGAAGCGCAGGGGGACGGTAATTCACCCCTCCACTTT; CDR3aa: CASSEAQGDGNSPLHF
v_gene: TRBV5-1; abundance: .; j_gene: TRBJ2-2; d_gene: .; CDR3nt: TGCGCCAGCAGCTTGAAACAGAACACCGGGGAGCTGTTTTTT; CDR3aa: CASSLKQNTGELFF
v_gene: TRBV20-1; abundance: .; j_gene: TRBJ2-5; d_gene: TRBD2; CDR3nt: TGCAGTGCTAGTGGACTAGCGGGGGGCTACCCCGAGACCCAGTACTTC; CDR3aa: CSASGLAGGYPETQYF
v_gene: TRBV25-1; abundance: .; j_gene: TRBJ1-5; d_gene: .; CDR3nt: TGTGCCAGCAGTGAAGCAGGGGGCAATCAGCCCCAGCATTTT; CDR3aa: CASSEAGGNQPQHF
v_gene: TRBV15; abundance: few; j_gene: TRBJ2-1; d_gene: .; CDR3nt: TGTGCCACCAGCAGTGGGTACGGAGATGAGCAGTTCTTC; CDR3aa: CATSSGYGDEQFF
v_gene: TRBV12-3/TRBV12-4; abundance: .; j_gene: TRBJ2-1; d_gene: TRBD1; CDR3nt: TGTGCCAGCAGACGTCCCGGGACAGGGAACACTAATGAGCAGTTCTTC; CDR3aa: CASRRPGTGNTNEQFF